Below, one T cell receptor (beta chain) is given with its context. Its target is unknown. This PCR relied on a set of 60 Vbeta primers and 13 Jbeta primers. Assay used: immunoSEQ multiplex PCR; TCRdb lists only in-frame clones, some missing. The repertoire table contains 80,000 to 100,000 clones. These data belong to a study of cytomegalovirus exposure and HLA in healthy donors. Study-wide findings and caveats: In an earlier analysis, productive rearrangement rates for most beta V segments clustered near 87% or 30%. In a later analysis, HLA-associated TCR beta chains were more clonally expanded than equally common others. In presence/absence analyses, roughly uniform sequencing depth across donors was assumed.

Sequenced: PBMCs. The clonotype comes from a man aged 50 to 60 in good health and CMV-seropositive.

In DNA form, the CDR3 reads TGTGCCAGCAGCCCTTATCCTCCCGGGACAGCCTATGGCTACACCTTC. Protein product: CASSPYPPGTAYGYTF. The V gene is TRBV7-9, the J gene TRBJ1-2; 7 positions match TRBD1. CDR1 and CDR2 from the germline V gene are SEHNR and FQNEAQ (reference sequence). CDR3 length equals 16 residues. Trimming cost V 5 bases and J 4 bases; bases outside gene matches: 13.